These T cell receptor beta chains were read from a single sample in a study of T cell responses to AZD1222 COVID-19 vaccine. Sequenced by immunoSEQ multiplex PCR; TCRdb stores in-frame clones only, minus some. The sample records over 150,000 clones, 75% to 90% being singletons. The sample was peripheral blood, taken on day 0 of AZD1222 vaccination. These receptors all come from an adult in good health. CDR3s include the opening cysteine and the closing phenylalanine or tryptophan. The order of the fields is J gene, clone size, D gene, V gene, CDR3 protein, CDR3 DNA. D genes are given only for firm matches. Expanded clones are given a class, and other clones once, few, many or no size at all.

J gene: TRBJ1-4
clone size: -
D gene: -
V gene: TRBV19
CDR3 protein: CASSPDRQNEKLFF
CDR3 DNA: TGTGCCAGTAGCCCAGACAGACAGAATGAAAAACTGTTTTTT

J gene: TRBJ2-2
clone size: -
D gene: -
V gene: TRBV6-5
CDR3 protein: CASSYWGSGTGELFF
CDR3 DNA: TGTGCCAGCAGTTACTGGGGGTCCGGAACCGGGGAGCTGTTTTTT

J gene: TRBJ1-5
clone size: -
D gene: -
V gene: TRBV12-2
CDR3 protein: CASRLARVWASNQPQHF
CDR3 DNA: TGTGCAAGTCGCTTAGCGCGAGTATGGGCAAGCAATCAGCCCCAGCATTTT

J gene: TRBJ2-2
clone size: -
D gene: -
V gene: TRBV7-2
CDR3 protein: CASRGSRGRDTGELFF
CDR3 DNA: TGTGCCAGCAGGGGTTCTCGGGGGCGAGACACCGGGGAGCTGTTTTTT

J gene: TRBJ1-2
clone size: -
D gene: TRBD1
V gene: TRBV6-5
CDR3 protein: CASSYGQGVEGYTF
CDR3 DNA: TGTGCCAGCAGTTACGGACAGGGGGTAGAAGGCTACACCTTC

J gene: TRBJ2-2
clone size: -
D gene: -
V gene: TRBV2
CDR3 protein: CASSARELTGELFF
CDR3 DNA: TGTGCCAGCAGTGCGAGGGAGTTGACCGGGGAGCTGTTTTTT

J gene: TRBJ2-3
clone size: once
D gene: -
V gene: TRBV13
CDR3 protein: CASSLGGWTDTQYF
CDR3 DNA: TGTGCCAGCAGCTTAGGCGGGTGGACAGATACGCAGTATTTT

J gene: TRBJ2-2
clone size: -
D gene: -
V gene: TRBV5-4
CDR3 protein: CASSSGLGGSQTGNTGELFF
CDR3 DNA: TGTGCCAGCAGCTCGGGATTGGGGGGCTCCCAAACAGGGAACACCGGGGAGCTGTTTTTT

J gene: TRBJ1-2
clone size: -
D gene: TRBD1
V gene: TRBV7-2
CDR3 protein: CASSTSGTDYGYTF
CDR3 DNA: TGTGCCAGCAGCACCTCCGGGACAGACTATGGCTACACCTTC

J gene: TRBJ1-1
clone size: -
D gene: -
V gene: TRBV19
CDR3 protein: CASSITNQAFF
CDR3 DNA: TGTGCCAGTAGTATCACAAATCAAGCTTTCTTT

J gene: TRBJ1-6
clone size: -
D gene: -
V gene: TRBV6-5
CDR3 protein: CASSYRGLGSPLHF
CDR3 DNA: TGTGCCAGCAGTTACCGGGGGTTGGGTTCACCCCTCCACTTT

J gene: TRBJ1-1
clone size: -
D gene: TRBD1
V gene: TRBV5-8
CDR3 protein: CASSPRDRYTEAFF
CDR3 DNA: TGTGCCAGCAGCCCGCGGGACAGATACACTGAAGCTTTCTTT

J gene: TRBJ1-3
clone size: -
D gene: -
V gene: TRBV6-5
CDR3 protein: CASHKGSSGNTIYF
CDR3 DNA: TGTGCCAGCCATAAAGGGAGCTCTGGAAACACCATATATTTT

J gene: TRBJ2-5
clone size: -
D gene: -
V gene: TRBV9
CDR3 protein: CASSSRTDQETQYF
CDR3 DNA: TGTGCCAGCAGCTCCAGGACAGACCAAGAGACCCAGTACTTC

J gene: TRBJ1-1
clone size: -
D gene: TRBD1
V gene: TRBV6-5
CDR3 protein: CASRDRQGNTEAFF
CDR3 DNA: TGTGCCAGCAGAGATAGACAGGGTAACACTGAAGCTTTCTTT

J gene: TRBJ1-2
clone size: once
D gene: -
V gene: TRBV12-3/TRBV12-4
CDR3 protein: CASSLGGGYTF
CDR3 DNA: TGTGCCAGCAGTTTGGGGGGCGGCTACACCTTC

J gene: TRBJ2-5
clone size: -
D gene: -
V gene: TRBV12-5
CDR3 protein: CASGLAGQTQETQYF
CDR3 DNA: TGTGCTAGTGGCTTGGCCGGACAGACCCAAGAGACCCAGTACTTC

J gene: TRBJ2-7
clone size: once
D gene: TRBD1
V gene: TRBV7-2
CDR3 protein: CASSLMGQGREQYF
CDR3 DNA: TGTGCCAGCAGCTTAATGGGACAGGGACGCGAGCAGTACTTC

J gene: TRBJ1-2
clone size: -
D gene: -
V gene: TRBV7-2
CDR3 protein: CASSLQLYGYTF
CDR3 DNA: TGTGCCAGCAGCCTTCAACTCTATGGCTACACCTTC

J gene: TRBJ2-1
clone size: -
D gene: -
V gene: TRBV4-1
CDR3 protein: CASSQDPRTGTPLYNEQFF
CDR3 DNA: TGCGCCAGCAGCCAAGACCCGCGGACCGGGACCCCCTTATACAATGAGCAGTTCTTC

J gene: TRBJ2-2
clone size: -
D gene: -
V gene: TRBV6-5
CDR3 protein: CASSYGQAGELFF
CDR3 DNA: TGTGCCAGCAGTTACGGGCAGGCCGGGGAGCTGTTTTTT

J gene: TRBJ1-1
clone size: -
D gene: -
V gene: TRBV5-5
CDR3 protein: CASSPSPGWNTEAFF
CDR3 DNA: TGTGCCAGCAGCCCATCCCCGGGGTGGAACACTGAAGCTTTCTTT

J gene: TRBJ2-7
clone size: -
D gene: -
V gene: TRBV7-9
CDR3 protein: CASSLARDGSYEQYF
CDR3 DNA: TGTGCCAGCAGCTTAGCCAGGGACGGCTCCTACGAGCAGTACTTC

J gene: TRBJ1-3
clone size: -
D gene: -
V gene: TRBV12-3/TRBV12-4
CDR3 protein: CASSLLGGNTIYF
CDR3 DNA: TGTGCCAGCAGTTTATTGGGCGGAAACACCATATATTTT

J gene: TRBJ1-2
clone size: -
D gene: -
V gene: TRBV29-1
CDR3 protein: CSVAEDISANYGYTF
CDR3 DNA: TGCAGCGTTGCGGAAGATATTTCAGCTAACTATGGCTACACCTTC

J gene: TRBJ2-1
clone size: -
D gene: TRBD2
V gene: TRBV28
CDR3 protein: CASSPGGPSGTSYNEQFF
CDR3 DNA: TGTGCCAGCAGTCCGGGCGGTCCTAGCGGGACCTCCTACAATGAGCAGTTCTTC

J gene: TRBJ1-6
clone size: few
D gene: TRBD1
V gene: TRBV7-2
CDR3 protein: CASSYGQGHSPLHF
CDR3 DNA: TGTGCCAGCAGCTACGGACAGGGACATTCACCCCTCCACTTT

J gene: TRBJ1-2
clone size: -
D gene: -
V gene: TRBV3-1/TRBV3-2
CDR3 protein: CASSRSPPDGGYTF
CDR3 DNA: TGTGCCAGCAGCCGGAGTCCTCCCGATGGTGGCTACACCTTC

J gene: TRBJ2-2
clone size: -
D gene: TRBD2
V gene: TRBV4-3
CDR3 protein: CASSSFGGRSPGELFF
CDR3 DNA: TGCGCCAGCAGCTCATTCGGCGGGAGATCCCCCGGGGAGCTGTTTTTT

J gene: TRBJ2-7
clone size: -
D gene: TRBD1
V gene: TRBV19
CDR3 protein: CASSSQTGAGQYF
CDR3 DNA: TGTGCCAGTAGTTCTCAAACAGGGGCTGGGCAGTACTTC

J gene: TRBJ1-6
clone size: -
D gene: TRBD1
V gene: TRBV10-3
CDR3 protein: CAIRQGSGNSPLHF
CDR3 DNA: TGTGCCATCAGACAGGGGTCGGGGAATTCACCCCTCCACTTT

J gene: TRBJ2-3
clone size: -
D gene: -
V gene: TRBV5-8
CDR3 protein: CASSSSRGDTQYF
CDR3 DNA: TGTGCCAGCAGCTCCTCGAGGGGGGATACGCAGTATTTT

J gene: TRBJ2-7
clone size: -
D gene: -
V gene: TRBV5-6
CDR3 protein: CASATQGTYSYEQYF
CDR3 DNA: TGTGCCAGCGCGACCCAGGGGACCTACTCCTACGAGCAGTACTTC

J gene: TRBJ1-2
clone size: few
D gene: TRBD1
V gene: TRBV7-2
CDR3 protein: CASSQSQGGGWYGYTF
CDR3 DNA: TGTGCCAGCAGCCAGTCGCAGGGGGGAGGTTGGTATGGCTACACCTTC

J gene: TRBJ1-2
clone size: few
D gene: -
V gene: TRBV11-2
CDR3 protein: CASSSSTAGYGYTF
CDR3 DNA: TGTGCCAGCAGCTCTAGTACCGCGGGTTATGGCTACACCTTC

J gene: TRBJ1-6
clone size: -
D gene: TRBD1
V gene: TRBV27
CDR3 protein: CASSFRGTGGPYNSPLHF
CDR3 DNA: TGTGCCAGCAGTTTCAGGGGGACAGGGGGGCCTTATAATTCACCCCTCCACTTT

J gene: TRBJ2-7
clone size: -
D gene: TRBD2
V gene: TRBV6-5
CDR3 protein: CASRGTSGIYEQYF
CDR3 DNA: TGTGCCAGCAGGGGGACTAGCGGGATCTACGAGCAGTACTTC

J gene: TRBJ1-1
clone size: -
D gene: -
V gene: TRBV6-5
CDR3 protein: CASSPTGPLAEAFF
CDR3 DNA: TGTGCCAGCAGTCCGACGGGCCCGTTAGCTGAAGCTTTCTTT

J gene: TRBJ1-2
clone size: -
D gene: TRBD1
V gene: TRBV14
CDR3 protein: CASRASGQAYGYTF
CDR3 DNA: TGTGCCAGCAGGGCGTCGGGACAGGCCTATGGCTACACCTTC

J gene: TRBJ1-5
clone size: -
D gene: -
V gene: TRBV28
CDR3 protein: CASQTPNQPQHF
CDR3 DNA: TGTGCCAGCCAAACCCCTAATCAGCCCCAGCATTTT